A single sample is the source of the 21 T cell receptor beta chains below, sequenced in a study of CD4 T cells in relation to SARS-CoV-2 and coronaviruses (dated by TCRdb to the early 2020s). CD4+ T cells from unexposed donors were collected before the COVID-19 pandemic (2011-2018). The EasySep CD4+ T cell isolation kit was used to isolate CD4+ T cells once the cultures had run for more than 8 days. These receptors are not linked to any known antigen. The protocol used for the library was the immunoSEQ multiplex PCR assay. TCRdb obtained this table from immuneACCESS and retained in-frame rearrangements with V and J assigned. These tables miss some clones; where compared with another copy, unresolved V genes account for less than half of the shortfall, and the remainder is unexplained. The table for this sample lists around 15,000 clones; 82% of them were counted only once. Together, the top ten hold around 31% of the sample.

The sequenced sample consisted of CD4+ T cells from PBMCs, cultured in vitro. Source of these receptors: a human donor in good health.

The rearrangement joins TRBV5-5 to TRBJ1-2; TRBD1 agrees at 9 bases. CDR1 is SGHKS, CDR2 YYEKEE, per germline (reference sequence). Germline trimming cut 0 bases from V and 1 base from J; bases unmatched to any gene: 4. The CDR3 spans 16 residues. CDR3 protein: CASSLEGTGINYGYTF. The CDR3 DNA is TGTGCCAGCAGCTTGGAAGGGACAGGGATTAACTATGGCTACACCTTC.

Only one count was recorded for this clone. The J gene is TRBJ1-6, the V gene TRBV12-3 or TRBV12-4; a weak D match, TRBD1 (5 bases). The CDR3 has 12 amino acids. V was cut by 2 bases and J by 9 bases, with 5 bases left in between. CDR3 residues: CASSLRGSPLHF. CDR3 coding DNA: TGTGCCAGCAGTTTAAGGGGTTCACCCCTCCACTTT.

This chain uses TRBV2 with TRBJ2-7; D is possibly TRBD2 (6 bases). The germline CDR1 and CDR2 sequences are SNHLY and FYNNEI. The ends were cut back, 5 bases at V and 2 bases at J, with 13 bases in the middle. The length of the CDR3 is 14 residues. The CDR3 spells CASSFGTETYEQYF. Written as DNA, the CDR3 is TGTGCCAGCAGTTTTGGGACTGAGACCTACGAGCAGTACTTC.

The V call is TRBV5-4, the J call TRBJ2-4; D uncertain. This CDR3 has 14 amino acids. V was pared by 2 bases and J by 3 bases, with 9 bases between. The germline V gene has CDR1 SGHNT and CDR2 YYREEE (reference sequence). The CDR3, as DNA: TGTGCCAGCAGCTTAGGAACGGTCAAAAACATTCAGTACTTC. This gives the protein CASSLGTVKNIQYF. The variable domain in full, with the rest retrieved from reference TRBV5-4 and TRBJ2-4, is ETGVTQSPTHLIKTRGQQVTLRCSSQSGHNTVSWYQQALGQGPQFIFQYYREEENGRGNFPPRFSGLQFPNYSSELNVNALELDDSALYLCASSLGTVKNIQYFGAGTRLSVL.

V usage is TRBV9 and J usage is TRBJ1-1; tentatively, D is TRBD1 (5 bases). In germline, CDR1 is SGDLS, CDR2 YYNGEE. The CDR3 runs to 15 residues. The germline V and J ends were trimmed by 0 bases and 5 bases, with 14 bases remaining between them. The chain's CDR3 is CASSVDGGDWTEAFF. As DNA, the CDR3 is TGTGCCAGCAGCGTAGATGGAGGGGATTGGACTGAAGCTTTCTTT. The whole variable domain, filled in from reference TRBV9 and TRBJ1-1, reads DSGVTQTPKHLITATGQRVTLRCSPRSGDLSVYWYQQSLDQGLQFLIQYYNGEERAKGNILERFSAQQFPDLHSELNLSSLELGDSALYFCASSVDGGDWTEAFFGQGTRLTVV.

The V gene is TRBV18, the J gene TRBJ2-5; 7 bases fit TRBD1. V lost 3 bases to trimming and J lost 5 bases; unmatched junction nucleotides: 6. CDR3 size: 14 residues. Germline CDR1 KGHSH, CDR2 LQKENI. CDR3 DNA: TGTGCCAGCTCACCTCTACAGGGGTTGGAGACCCAGTACTTC. This sequence encodes CASSPLQGLETQYF.

V and J are TRBV7-9 and TRBJ2-5; 7 positions match TRBD2. The CDR3 extends over 15 amino acids. V lost 5 bases to trimming and J lost 6 bases; unmatched junction nucleotides: 12. CDR1 is SEHNR, CDR2 FQNEAQ, per germline (reference sequence). The CDR3 DNA reads as TGTGCCAGCAGCGGAGGATGGCGGGAGTGGCAGACCCAGTACTTC. The encoded protein is CASSGGWREWQTQYF.

V usage is TRBV28 and J usage is TRBJ2-1; D is possibly TRBD2 (6 bases). With 2 bases removed from V and 1 base from J, the gap between germline ends came to 18 bases. CDR3 length equals 18 residues. The V gene's germline CDR1 is MDHEN and CDR2 SYDVKM. DNA for the CDR3: TGTGCCAGCAGTTTAAGTGGTCGGGGGATTGGGTCCTACAATGAGCAGTTCTTC. This encodes CASSLSGRGIGSYNEQFF.

The gene calls are TRBV19 and TRBJ2-3; maybe TRBD2 (6 bases). The ends were cut back, 4 bases at V and 3 bases at J, with 8 bases in the middle. The CDR3 is 13 residues long. From germline, CDR1 is LNHDA and CDR2 SQIVND (reference sequence). The DNA of the CDR3 is TGTGCCAGTAGTAGCGGGGTTACAGATACGCAGTATTTT. Protein product: CASSSGVTDTQYF.

This chain links TRBV3-1 (or the pseudogene TRBV3-2) with TRBJ2-7; D may be TRBD2 (5 bases). The CDR3 runs 12 residues. Germline-derived CDR1 and CDR2 are LGHDT and YNNKEL (reference sequence). V lost 1 base and J lost 5, with 6 bases in between. The CDR3: CASSQAEDEQYF. The CDR3 bases are TGTGCCAGCAGCCAAGCGGAGGACGAGCAGTACTTC.

The rearrangement joins TRBV5-1 to TRBJ2-7; 7 bases line up with TRBD1. CDR3 size: 14 residues. V shed 4 bases and J 5 bases; nucleotides not matched to a gene: 9. Germline V gives CDR1 SGHRS, CDR2 YFSETQ. The CDR3 sequence: CASSDRDGLNEQYF. Here the CDR3 DNA reads TGCGCCAGCAGCGACAGGGACGGACTCAACGAGCAGTACTTC.

The genes are TRBV6-6 and TRBJ2-2; D not certain. Trimming shortened V by 6 bases and J by 8 bases, and 7 bases separated the two germline ends. CDR1 is MNHNY and CDR2 is SVGAGI in the germline V gene (reference sequence). The CDR3 loop spans 11 amino acids. As DNA, the CDR3 is TGTGCCAGCAGCCCCACAGGGGAGCTGTTTTTT. It codes for CASSPTGELFF.

V and J are TRBV7-4 and TRBJ2-1, with D perhaps matching TRBD1 or TRBD2 (5 bases each). The germline CDR1 and CDR2 sequences are SGHVT and SQSDAQ. Trimming left V 2 bases short and J 5 bases short, with 13 bases between. The CDR3 is 15 amino acids. The chain's CDR3 is CASSLRDGPHNEQFF. In DNA form, the CDR3 reads TGTGCCAGCAGCTTAAGGGACGGCCCTCACAATGAGCAGTTCTTC.

By its share, this clone is large. The chain combines TRBV7-8 with TRBJ2-7; D possibly corresponds to TRBD1 (5 bases). CDR3 size: 15 residues. V was trimmed by 4 bases and J by 1 base, leaving 14 bases between them. Germline V gene lookup returns CDR1 SGHVS and CDR2 FQNEAQ. Here the CDR3 DNA reads TGTGCCAGCAGCTCCAGGGAAGGAAAGTCCTACGAGCAGTACTTC. Translation: CASSSREGKSYEQYF.

V is TRBV5-5 and J is TRBJ1-3; D may be TRBD1 (5 bases). V was shortened by 2 bases and J by 1 base, with 10 bases between the two germline ends. Germline lookup yields CDR1 SGHKS and CDR2 YYEKEE (reference sequence). The CDR3 spans 15 residues. The DNA of the CDR3 is TGTGCCAGCAGCTTTTGGGACTTTTCTGGAAACACCATATATTTT. It translates to CASSFWDFSGNTIYF.

The chain combines TRBV25-1 with TRBJ1-3; the match to TRBD1 covers 8 bases. J lost 1 base, V lost 4 bases, and 12 bases had no gene match. This CDR3 spans 18 amino acids. Germline V gene lookup returns CDR1 MGHDK and CDR2 SYGVNS. The CDR3 reads CASSGFSGQGGSGNTIYF. The CDR3 coding sequence is TGTGCCAGCAGTGGCTTTTCCGGACAGGGAGGTTCTGGAAACACCATATATTTT.

The chain has TRBV11-2 and TRBJ2-1; 13 positions agree with TRBD2. The CDR3 contains 15 residues. The germline V gene encodes CDR1 SGHAT and CDR2 FQNNGV. After removal of 5 bases from V and 7 bases from J, the junction contained 5 bases not matched to a gene. CDR3 coding DNA: TGTGCCAGCAGCCCCGGACTAGCGGGAGCGAATGAGCAGTTCTTC. The encoded protein is CASSPGLAGANEQFF.

The chain employs TRBV5-1 and TRBJ1-4; possible D gene TRBD1, 5 bases. The CDR3 has 15 residues. V was trimmed by 3 bases and J by 7 bases, leaving 16 bases between them. The germline gives CDR1 SGHRS, CDR2 YFSETQ. This chain's CDR3 is CASSSRGVGGEKLFF. CDR3 in DNA: TGCGCCAGCAGCTCGAGAGGGGTAGGTGGTGAAAAACTGTTTTTT.

The chain uses TRBV18 and TRBJ1-2; a possible D gene is TRBD1 (6 bases). This CDR3 contains 14 residues. The germline CDR1 and CDR2 sequences are KGHSH and LQKENI. Trimming removed 3 bases from V and 5 bases from J, with 13 bases in between. The CDR3 nucleotides read TGTGCCAGCTCACCTGGGCAGGGGCCGTATGGCTACACCTTC. Translation: CASSPGQGPYGYTF.

This clone was seen a single time. The chain uses TRBV19 and TRBJ1-2; D is possibly TRBD1 (5 bases). V lost 3 bases, J lost 2 bases, and 7 bases lay in between. The CDR3 totals 13 residues. Germline assignment: CDR1 LNHDA and CDR2 SQIVND (reference sequence). CDR3 amino acids: CASSMRGNYGYTF. The CDR3 DNA reads TGTGCCAGTAGTATGCGGGGGAACTATGGCTACACCTTC.

V gene TRBV4-2 combines with J gene TRBJ1-2, with TRBD1 as a possible D gene (5 bases). This CDR3 comprises 14 residues. Per germline, CDR1 LGHNA and CDR2 YNFKEQ. Trimming stripped 0 bases from V and 4 bases from J, with 9 bases between. CDR3 sequence (DNA): TGTGCCAGCAGCCAAGAACTGGGGACCTATGGCTACACCTTC. Translating it yields CASSQELGTYGYTF.